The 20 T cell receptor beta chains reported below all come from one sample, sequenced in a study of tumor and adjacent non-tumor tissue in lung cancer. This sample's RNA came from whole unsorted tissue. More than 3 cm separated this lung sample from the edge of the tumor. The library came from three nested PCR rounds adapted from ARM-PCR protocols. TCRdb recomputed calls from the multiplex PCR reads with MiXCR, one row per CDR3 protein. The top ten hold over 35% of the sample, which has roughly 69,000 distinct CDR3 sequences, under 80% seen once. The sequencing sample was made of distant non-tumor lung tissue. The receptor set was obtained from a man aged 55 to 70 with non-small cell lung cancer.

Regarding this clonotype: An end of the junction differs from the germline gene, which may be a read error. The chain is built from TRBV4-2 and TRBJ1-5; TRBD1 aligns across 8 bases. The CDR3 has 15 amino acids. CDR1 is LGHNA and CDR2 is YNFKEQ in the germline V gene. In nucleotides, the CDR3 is TGTGCATGCATCCAGACCGGGACAGGCAAGCAGCCCCAGCATTTT. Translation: CACIQTGTGKQPQHF.

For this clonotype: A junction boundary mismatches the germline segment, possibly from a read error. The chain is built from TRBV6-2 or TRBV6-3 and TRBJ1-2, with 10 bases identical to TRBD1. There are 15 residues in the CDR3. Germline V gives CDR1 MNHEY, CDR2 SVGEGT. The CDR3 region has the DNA TGCGCCAGCAGTCACCCCGGGACAGGGGACTATGGCTACACCTTC. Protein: CASSHPGTGDYGYTF.

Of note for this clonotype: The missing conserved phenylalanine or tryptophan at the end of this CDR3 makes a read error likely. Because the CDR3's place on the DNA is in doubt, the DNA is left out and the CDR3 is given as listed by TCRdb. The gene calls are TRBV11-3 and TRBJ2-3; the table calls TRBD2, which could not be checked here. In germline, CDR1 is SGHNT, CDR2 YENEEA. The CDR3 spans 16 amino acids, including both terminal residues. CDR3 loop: CASSSGLADSTDTLHY.

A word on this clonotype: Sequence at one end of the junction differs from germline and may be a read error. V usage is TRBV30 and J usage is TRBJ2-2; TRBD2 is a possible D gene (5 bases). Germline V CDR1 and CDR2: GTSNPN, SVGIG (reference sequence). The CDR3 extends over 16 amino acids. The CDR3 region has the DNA TGTGTCTGGAGTCCCCACTCCGGACTGAGCACCGGGGAGCTGTTTTTT. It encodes CVWSPHSGLSTGELFF. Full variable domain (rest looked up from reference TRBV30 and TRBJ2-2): SQTIHQWPATLVQPVGSPLSLECTVEGTSNPNLYWYRQAAGRGLQLLFYSVGIGQISSEVPQNLSASRPQDRQFILSSKKLLLSDSGFYLCVWSPHSGLSTGELFFGEGSRLTVL.

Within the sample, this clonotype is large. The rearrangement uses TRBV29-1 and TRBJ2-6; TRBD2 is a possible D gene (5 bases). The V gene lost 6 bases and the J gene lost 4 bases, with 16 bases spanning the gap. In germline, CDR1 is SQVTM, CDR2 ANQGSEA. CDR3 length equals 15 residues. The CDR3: CSVRVSSSGANVLTF. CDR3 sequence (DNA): TGCAGCGTGAGGGTTTCTAGTTCGGGGGCCAACGTCCTGACTTTC.

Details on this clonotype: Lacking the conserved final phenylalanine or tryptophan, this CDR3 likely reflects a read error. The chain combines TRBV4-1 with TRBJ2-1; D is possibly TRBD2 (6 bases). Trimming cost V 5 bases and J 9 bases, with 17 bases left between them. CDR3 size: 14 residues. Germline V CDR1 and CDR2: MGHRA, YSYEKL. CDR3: CASSTGGASAEQFI. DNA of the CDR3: TGCGCCAGCAGCACCGGAGGGGCGTCTGCTGAGCAGTTCATC.

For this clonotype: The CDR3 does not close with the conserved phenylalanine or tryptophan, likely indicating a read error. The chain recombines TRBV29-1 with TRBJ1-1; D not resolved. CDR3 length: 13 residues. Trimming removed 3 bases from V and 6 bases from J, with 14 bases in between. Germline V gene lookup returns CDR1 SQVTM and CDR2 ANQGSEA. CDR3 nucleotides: TGCAGCGTTGAGCCTTGGAAGGACTCTGAAGCTTTCCTT. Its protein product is CSVEPWKDSEAFL.

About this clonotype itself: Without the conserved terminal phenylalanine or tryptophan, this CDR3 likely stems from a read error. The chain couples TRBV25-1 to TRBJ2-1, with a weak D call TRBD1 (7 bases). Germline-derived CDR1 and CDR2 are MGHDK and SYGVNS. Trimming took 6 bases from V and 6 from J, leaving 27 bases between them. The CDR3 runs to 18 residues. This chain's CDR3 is CASRPTGPGDQSPNEQFL. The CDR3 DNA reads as TGTGCCAGCAGGCCGACAGGGCCGGGGGATCAGTCACCCAATGAGCAGTTCCTC.

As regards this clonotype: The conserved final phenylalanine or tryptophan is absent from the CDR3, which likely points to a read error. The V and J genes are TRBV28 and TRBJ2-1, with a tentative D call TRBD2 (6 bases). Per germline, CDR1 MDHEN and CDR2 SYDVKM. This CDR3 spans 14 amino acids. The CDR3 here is CASSLSGAYNGQFL. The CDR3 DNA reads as TGTGCCAGCAGTCTTAGCGGTGCCTACAATGGGCAGTTCCTC.

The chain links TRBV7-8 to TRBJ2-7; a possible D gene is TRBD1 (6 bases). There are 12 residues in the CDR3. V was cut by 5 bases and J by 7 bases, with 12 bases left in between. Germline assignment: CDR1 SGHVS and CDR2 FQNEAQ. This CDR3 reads CASSQGSEEQYF. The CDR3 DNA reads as TGTGCCAGCAGCCAGGGGTCCGAAGAGCAGTACTTC.

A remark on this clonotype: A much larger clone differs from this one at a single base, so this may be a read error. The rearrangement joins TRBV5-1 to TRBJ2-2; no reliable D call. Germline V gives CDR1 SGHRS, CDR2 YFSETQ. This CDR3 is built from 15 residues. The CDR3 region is CASNLEGFNTGELFF. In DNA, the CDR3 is TGCGCCAGCAACTTGGAAGGGTTCAACACCGGGGAGCTGTTTTTT.

The CDR3 bases are TGTGCCAGCAGCTCATCTTCCGGGTGGACCTACAATGAGCAGTTCTTC. The encoded protein is CASSSSSGWTYNEQFF. The V and J genes are TRBV11-1 and TRBJ2-1, with D hard to call. From germline, CDR1 is SGHAT and CDR2 FQDESV (reference sequence). There are 16 residues in the CDR3. Deletions cut 4 bases from V and 2 bases from J, with 15 bases between. Supplemented by reference TRBV11-1 and TRBJ2-1, the full variable domain reads EAEVAQSPRYKITEKSQAVAFWCDPISGHATLYWYRQILGQGPELLVQFQDESVVDDSQLPKDRFSAERLKGVDSTLKIQPAELGDSAMYLCASSSSSGWTYNEQFFGPGTRLTVL.

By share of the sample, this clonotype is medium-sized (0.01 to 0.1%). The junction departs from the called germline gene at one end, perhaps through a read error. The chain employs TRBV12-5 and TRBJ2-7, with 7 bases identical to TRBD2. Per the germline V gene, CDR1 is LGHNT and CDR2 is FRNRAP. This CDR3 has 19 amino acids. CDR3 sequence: CASALESSGFTTHPDEQYF. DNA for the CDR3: TGTGCTAGTGCTTTGGAGTCTAGCGGCTTTACCACCCACCCGGACGAGCAGTACTTC.

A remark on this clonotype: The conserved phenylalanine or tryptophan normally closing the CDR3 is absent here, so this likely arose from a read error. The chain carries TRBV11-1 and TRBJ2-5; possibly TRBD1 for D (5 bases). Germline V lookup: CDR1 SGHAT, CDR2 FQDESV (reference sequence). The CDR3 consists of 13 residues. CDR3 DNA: TGTGTCATCAGCCCCCCAGGGCAAGAGACCCAGTACATC. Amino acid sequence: CVISPPGQETQYI.

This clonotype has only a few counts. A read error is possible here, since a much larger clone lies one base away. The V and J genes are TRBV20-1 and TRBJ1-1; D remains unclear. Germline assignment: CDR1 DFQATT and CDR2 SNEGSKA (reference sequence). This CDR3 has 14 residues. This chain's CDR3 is CSARAPGLNTGAFF. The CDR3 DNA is TGCAGTGCTAGGGCTCCGGGGTTGAACACTGGAGCTTTCTTT.

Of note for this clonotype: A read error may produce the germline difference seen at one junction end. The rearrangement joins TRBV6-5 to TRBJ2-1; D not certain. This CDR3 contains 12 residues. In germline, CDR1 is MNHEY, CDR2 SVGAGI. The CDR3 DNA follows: TGTACCAGTAGTTACGCCGGCGATGAGCAGTTCTTC. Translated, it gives CTSSYAGDEQFF.

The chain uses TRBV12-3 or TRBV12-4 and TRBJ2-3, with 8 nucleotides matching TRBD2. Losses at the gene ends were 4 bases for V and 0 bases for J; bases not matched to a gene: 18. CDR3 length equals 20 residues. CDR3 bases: TGTGCCAGCAGTTGCTGGACTAGCAGGGTTTGGGATACAAGCACAGATACGCAGTATTTT. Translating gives CASSCWTSRVWDTSTDTQYF.

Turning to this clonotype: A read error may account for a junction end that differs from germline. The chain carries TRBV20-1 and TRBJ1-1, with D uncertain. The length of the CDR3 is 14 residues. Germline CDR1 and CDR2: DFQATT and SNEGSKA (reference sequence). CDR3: CSARDGQGITEVFF. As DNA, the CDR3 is TGCAGTGCTAGAGACGGTCAAGGTATAACTGAAGTTTTCTTT.

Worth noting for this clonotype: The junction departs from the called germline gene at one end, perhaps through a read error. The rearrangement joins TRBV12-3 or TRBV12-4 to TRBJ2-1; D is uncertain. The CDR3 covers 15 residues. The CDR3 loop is CASSFPQRDHNGQFF. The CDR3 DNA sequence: TGTGCCAGTAGTTTCCCTCAGCGTGATCACAATGGGCAGTTCTTC.

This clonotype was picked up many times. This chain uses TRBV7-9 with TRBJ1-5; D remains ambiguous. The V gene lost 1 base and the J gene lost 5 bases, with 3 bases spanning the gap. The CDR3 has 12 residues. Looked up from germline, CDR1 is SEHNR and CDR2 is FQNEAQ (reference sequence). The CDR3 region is CASSLVDQPQHF. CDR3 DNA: TGTGCCAGCAGCTTAGTCGATCAGCCCCAGCATTTT. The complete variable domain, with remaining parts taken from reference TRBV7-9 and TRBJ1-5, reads DTGVSQNPRHKITKRGQNVTFRCDPISEHNRLYWYRQTLGQGPEFLTYFQNEAQLEKSRLLSDRFSAERPKGSFSTLEIQRTEQGDSAMYLCASSLVDQPQHFGDGTRLSIL.